This T cell receptor (beta chain) came from a study of OX40 agonist ivuxolimab in advanced cancers. In the study overall: The dose-escalation cohort had hepatocellular carcinoma, melanoma, renal cell or head and neck cancer. Three patients responded partially, comprising one with hepatocellular carcinoma and two with cutaneous melanoma. Earlier anti-PD-1, anti-PD-L1 or anti-CTLA-4 therapy was permitted; 40% had received some. Study-wide results and caveats: CD8+ T cells (on average) carried more expanded clones than CD4+ T cells.

Concerning this clone itself: Its antigen remains unidentified.

TCRdb keeps only in-frame clones here, not all; method: immunoSEQ multiplex PCR. The table includes fewer than 95,000 clones, around 91% detected once. In germline, CDR1 is SGDLS, CDR2 YYNGEE. V lost 1 base to trimming and J lost 7 bases, with 18 bases between them. This CDR3 region has 15 residues. Sample: CD4+ or CD8+ T cells sorted from blood, taken in a trial of the OX40 agonist ivuxolimab. The chain is built from TRBV9 and TRBJ2-7; unclear D gene. This receptor was identified in an adult with an advanced solid tumor such as melanoma, head and neck, liver or kidney cancer. The CDR3 spells CASSVNPSPDWEQYF. CDR3 DNA: TGTGCCAGCAGCGTAAATCCCTCACCCGACTGGGAGCAGTACTTC.